Shown below are 3 T cell receptor beta chains from a single sample sequenced in a study of T cells in localized non-small cell lung cancer. Sequenced by immunoSEQ multiplex PCR; TCRdb stores in-frame clones only, minus some. The sample has 3,000 or so clones, more than 25% seen once. The sample consisted of lung tumor tissue, taken before any cancer treatment. These TCRs come from a man aged 35-69 years with stage II squamous cell lung carcinoma.

The chain carries TRBV5-1 and TRBJ2-2; maybe TRBD1 (5 bases). V dropped 4 bases and J dropped 2 bases, with 9 bases sitting between them. The germline gives CDR1 SGHRS, CDR2 YFSETQ. This CDR3 is built from 14 residues. The CDR3 region has the DNA TGCGCCAGCAGCGGGGCCTCAAACACCGGGGAGCTGTTTTTT. Translating it yields CASSGASNTGELFF.

This clone is termed medium-sized. The CDR3 loop is CASSQLTGPSSYNEQFF. The CDR3 DNA reads TGCGCCAGCAGCCAGCTGACAGGGCCTAGCTCCTACAATGAGCAGTTCTTC. The chain links TRBV4-1 to TRBJ2-1, with 7 bases that match TRBD1. The V gene end was trimmed by 3 bases and the J gene end by 0 bases; junction bases not matched to a gene: 8. The CDR3 contains 17 residues. The germline gives CDR1 MGHRA, CDR2 YSYEKL.

This clone is categorized as medium-sized. This chain connects TRBV9 to TRBJ1-2, with 8 nucleotides matching TRBD1. The germline gives CDR1 SGDLS, CDR2 YYNGEE. There are 14 residues in the CDR3. V was clipped by 3 bases and J by 6 bases; unmatched bases: 7. CDR3 protein: CASSAGGLSHGYTF. DNA for the CDR3: TGTGCCAGCAGCGCAGGGGGCTTGAGTCATGGCTACACCTTC. The whole variable domain, remainder taken from reference TRBV9 and TRBJ1-2, is DSGVTQTPKHLITATGQRVTLRCSPRSGDLSVYWYQQSLDQGLQFLIQYYNGEERAKGNILERFSAQQFPDLHSELNLSSLELGDSALYFCASSAGGLSHGYTFGSGTRLTVV.